Listed below are T cell receptor beta chains from one sample, sequenced in a study of OX40 agonist ivuxolimab in advanced cancers. This table comes from immunoSEQ multiplex PCR, and its TCRdb copy is limited to in-frame clones, with some not included. In the table there are about 77,000 clones, around 90% of which are singletons. Source: CD4+ or CD8+ T cells sorted from blood, taken in a trial of the OX40 agonist ivuxolimab. All receptors come from an adult with an advanced solid tumor such as melanoma, head and neck, liver or kidney cancer. Each CDR3 is given with its conserved first and last residue. Fields, in order: clone size, D gene, V gene, J gene, CDR3 protein, CDR3 DNA. D genes are given only for firm matches. The size field is filled for only some rows; it gives once, few, many or a size class.

clone size: once; D gene: .; V gene: TRBV28; J gene: TRBJ2-3; CDR3 protein: CASRTSFGADTQYF; CDR3 DNA: TGTGCCAGCAGAACCTCCTTTGGGGCAGATACGCAGTATTTT
clone size: .; D gene: .; V gene: TRBV18; J gene: TRBJ2-5; CDR3 protein: CASSPGGQGTVQYF; CDR3 DNA: TGTGCCAGCTCACCTGGGGGCCAGGGGACGGTCCAGTACTTC
clone size: .; D gene: TRBD2; V gene: TRBV6-5; J gene: TRBJ2-3; CDR3 protein: CASSSALAADWDTQYF; CDR3 DNA: TGTGCCAGCAGTTCCGCTCTAGCGGCGGATTGGGATACGCAGTATTTT
clone size: .; D gene: .; V gene: TRBV7-8; J gene: TRBJ1-1; CDR3 protein: CASSLVRGANTEAFF; CDR3 DNA: TGTGCCAGCAGCTTAGTTCGGGGGGCGAACACTGAAGCTTTCTTT
clone size: .; D gene: .; V gene: TRBV20-1; J gene: TRBJ2-7; CDR3 protein: CSARVAARDYF; CDR3 DNA: TGCAGTGCTAGAGTCGCGGCAAGGGATTACTTC
clone size: .; D gene: TRBD1; V gene: TRBV11-1; J gene: TRBJ2-7; CDR3 protein: CASSLGDRGPYEQYF; CDR3 DNA: TGTGCCAGCAGCTTAGGGGACAGGGGACCCTACGAGCAGTACTTC
clone size: once; D gene: .; V gene: TRBV7-9; J gene: TRBJ1-2; CDR3 protein: CASSSHYGYTF; CDR3 DNA: TGTGCCAGCAGCTCGCACTATGGCTACACCTTC
clone size: .; D gene: TRBD2; V gene: TRBV7-2; J gene: TRBJ2-2; CDR3 protein: CASSRSGIVTGELFF; CDR3 DNA: TGTGCCAGCAGCCGTAGCGGGATCGTCACCGGGGAGCTGTTTTTT
clone size: .; D gene: .; V gene: TRBV9; J gene: TRBJ2-1; CDR3 protein: CASSVYLSSYNEQFF; CDR3 DNA: TGTGCCAGCAGCGTATACCTGAGCTCCTACAATGAGCAGTTCTTC
clone size: .; D gene: .; V gene: TRBV28; J gene: TRBJ2-7; CDR3 protein: CASRPTSHYEQYF; CDR3 DNA: TGTGCCAGCAGACCCACCTCACACTACGAGCAGTACTTC
clone size: .; D gene: TRBD1; V gene: TRBV5-6; J gene: TRBJ1-2; CDR3 protein: CASSRRDRNYGYTF; CDR3 DNA: TGTGCCAGCAGCAGGAGGGACAGAAACTATGGCTACACCTTC
clone size: .; D gene: TRBD2; V gene: TRBV28; J gene: TRBJ2-5; CDR3 protein: CASSYPGLAGETQYF; CDR3 DNA: TGTGCCAGCAGTTACCCGGGACTAGCGGGAGAGACCCAGTACTTC
clone size: .; D gene: TRBD2; V gene: TRBV7-2; J gene: TRBJ2-5; CDR3 protein: CASSTSSGRVETQYF; CDR3 DNA: TGTGCCAGCAGCACCTCTAGCGGGAGGGTTGAGACCCAGTACTTC
clone size: .; D gene: .; V gene: TRBV7-2; J gene: TRBJ2-5; CDR3 protein: CASSREQETQYF; CDR3 DNA: TGTGCCAGCAGCCGCGAGCAAGAGACCCAGTACTTC
clone size: once; D gene: .; V gene: TRBV5-1; J gene: TRBJ2-3; CDR3 protein: CASSLELNTQYF; CDR3 DNA: TGCGCCAGCAGCTTGGAACTCAATACGCAGTATTTT
clone size: .; D gene: .; V gene: TRBV11-3; J gene: TRBJ2-1; CDR3 protein: CASSSAGTPRSNEQFF; CDR3 DNA: TGTGCCAGCAGCTCAGCCGGGACTCCTCGTTCTAATGAGCAGTTCTTC
clone size: .; D gene: TRBD2; V gene: TRBV9; J gene: TRBJ2-3; CDR3 protein: CASSAGLAGPPTDTQYF; CDR3 DNA: TGTGCCAGCAGCGCGGGACTAGCGGGACCCCCCACAGATACGCAGTATTTT
clone size: .; D gene: TRBD1; V gene: TRBV6-6; J gene: TRBJ2-1; CDR3 protein: CASSWTRQGNEQFF; CDR3 DNA: TGTGCCAGCAGTTGGACCAGACAGGGAAACGAGCAGTTCTTC
clone size: .; D gene: .; V gene: TRBV6-5; J gene: TRBJ2-3; CDR3 protein: CASSYGLADTDTQYF; CDR3 DNA: TGTGCCAGCAGTTACGGGCTAGCTGACACAGATACGCAGTATTTT
clone size: .; D gene: .; V gene: TRBV11-2; J gene: TRBJ2-7; CDR3 protein: CASRKPGQNTYEQYF; CDR3 DNA: TGTGCCAGCCGAAAACCCGGGCAGAATACATACGAGCAGTACTTC
clone size: .; D gene: TRBD1; V gene: TRBV7-2; J gene: TRBJ1-2; CDR3 protein: CASSLESGGRGYTF; CDR3 DNA: TGTGCCAGCAGCTTAGAATCAGGGGGTCGGGGCTACACCTTC
clone size: .; D gene: .; V gene: TRBV7-9; J gene: TRBJ1-3; CDR3 protein: CASREGLSGNTIYF; CDR3 DNA: TGTGCCAGCAGGGAAGGGTTATCTGGAAACACCATATATTTT
clone size: few; D gene: .; V gene: TRBV6-1; J gene: TRBJ1-2; CDR3 protein: CASSEQGRYGYTF; CDR3 DNA: TGTGCCAGCAGTGAACAAGGGCGATATGGCTACACCTTC
clone size: .; D gene: .; V gene: TRBV7-8; J gene: TRBJ2-7; CDR3 protein: CASSFRESYEQYF; CDR3 DNA: TGTGCCAGCAGTTTCCGCGAGTCCTACGAGCAGTACTTC
clone size: once; D gene: .; V gene: TRBV7-9; J gene: TRBJ2-3; CDR3 protein: CASKASGTDTQYF; CDR3 DNA: TGTGCCAGCAAGGCTAGCGGCACAGATACGCAGTATTTT
clone size: .; D gene: .; V gene: TRBV7-7; J gene: TRBJ2-5; CDR3 protein: CASSLVRRETQYF; CDR3 DNA: TGTGCTAGCAGCTTAGTAAGGAGGGAGACCCAGTACTTC
clone size: .; D gene: .; V gene: TRBV14; J gene: TRBJ2-4; CDR3 protein: CASSQRGLAKNIQYF; CDR3 DNA: TGTGCCAGCAGCCAGAGGGGTTTAGCCAAAAACATTCAGTACTTC
clone size: .; D gene: TRBD2; V gene: TRBV4-2; J gene: TRBJ2-5; CDR3 protein: CASSAGLAGRETQYF; CDR3 DNA: TGTGCCAGCAGCGCAGGACTAGCGGGACGGGAGACCCAGTACTTC
clone size: .; D gene: TRBD2; V gene: TRBV7-6; J gene: TRBJ2-3; CDR3 protein: CASSPTGRGLAGVDTQYF; CDR3 DNA: TGTGCCAGCAGCCCAACTGGTCGGGGACTAGCGGGAGTTGATACGCAGTATTTT
clone size: .; D gene: TRBD1; V gene: TRBV9; J gene: TRBJ2-7; CDR3 protein: CASTVGDRGREQYF; CDR3 DNA: TGTGCCAGCACCGTGGGGGACAGGGGGCGCGAGCAGTACTTC
clone size: .; D gene: TRBD1; V gene: TRBV10-1; J gene: TRBJ2-3; CDR3 protein: CASSRQGGTDTQYF; CDR3 DNA: TGCGCCAGCAGTAGGCAGGGGGGCACAGATACGCAGTATTTT
clone size: .; D gene: .; V gene: TRBV18; J gene: TRBJ2-1; CDR3 protein: CASSAVQSSYNEQFF; CDR3 DNA: TGTGCCAGCTCAGCAGTCCAGAGCTCCTACAATGAGCAGTTCTTC
clone size: .; D gene: .; V gene: TRBV14; J gene: TRBJ2-7; CDR3 protein: CASSQVDEQYF; CDR3 DNA: TGTGCCAGCAGCCAAGTTGATGAGCAGTACTTC
clone size: .; D gene: TRBD1; V gene: TRBV11-2; J gene: TRBJ2-3; CDR3 protein: CAIQGAWGTDTQYF; CDR3 DNA: TGTGCCATCCAGGGGGCGTGGGGCACAGATACGCAGTATTTT
clone size: .; D gene: .; V gene: TRBV6-6; J gene: TRBJ1-2; CDR3 protein: CASSTGSGYTF; CDR3 DNA: TGTGCCAGCAGTACAGGGTCCGGCTACACCTTC
clone size: .; D gene: TRBD1; V gene: TRBV28; J gene: TRBJ2-7; CDR3 protein: CASSPPPGQGYYEQYF; CDR3 DNA: TGTGCCAGCAGCCCCCCGCCGGGACAGGGGTACTACGAGCAGTACTTC
clone size: .; D gene: TRBD2; V gene: TRBV2; J gene: TRBJ2-1; CDR3 protein: CASSGQRDYNEQFF; CDR3 DNA: TGTGCCAGCAGTGGCCAGCGGGATTACAATGAGCAGTTCTTC
clone size: .; D gene: .; V gene: TRBV19; J gene: TRBJ2-3; CDR3 protein: CASSISVGDTQYF; CDR3 DNA: TGTGCCAGTAGTATTTCTGTGGGAGATACGCAGTATTTT
clone size: once; D gene: .; V gene: TRBV5-1; J gene: TRBJ2-3; CDR3 protein: CASSLEGSGDTQYF; CDR3 DNA: TGCGCCAGCAGCTTGGAGGGTAGCGGAGATACGCAGTATTTT
clone size: .; D gene: TRBD1; V gene: TRBV5-1; J gene: TRBJ2-5; CDR3 protein: CASSLMGQLQETQYF; CDR3 DNA: TGCGCCAGCAGCTTGATGGGACAGTTGCAAGAGACCCAGTACTTC
clone size: few; D gene: TRBD2; V gene: TRBV19; J gene: TRBJ2-7; CDR3 protein: CASSISRGRGFYEQYF; CDR3 DNA: TGTGCCAGTAGTATTTCTCGCGGGAGAGGATTCTACGAGCAGTACTTC
clone size: .; D gene: .; V gene: TRBV18; J gene: TRBJ1-1; CDR3 protein: CASSPIGQLQGVTEAFF; CDR3 DNA: TGTGCCAGCTCACCAATCGGACAGCTTCAGGGAGTGACTGAAGCTTTCTTT
clone size: .; D gene: TRBD2; V gene: TRBV7-9; J gene: TRBJ2-7; CDR3 protein: CASSLASGRYEQYF; CDR3 DNA: TGTGCCAGCAGCTTAGCAAGCGGGAGATACGAGCAGTACTTC
clone size: .; D gene: .; V gene: TRBV6-5; J gene: TRBJ1-2; CDR3 protein: CASSPPGRGNGYTF; CDR3 DNA: TGTGCCAGCAGTCCCCCGGGCAGGGGAAATGGCTACACCTTC
clone size: .; D gene: .; V gene: TRBV28; J gene: TRBJ2-3; CDR3 protein: CASSLVGGGTDTQYF; CDR3 DNA: TGTGCCAGCAGTTTAGTGGGGGGCGGCACAGATACGCAGTATTTT
clone size: .; D gene: .; V gene: TRBV7-2; J gene: TRBJ2-1; CDR3 protein: CASSLRTQSLEQFF; CDR3 DNA: TGTGCCAGCAGCTTACGGACCCAGAGCTTAGAGCAGTTCTTC
clone size: .; D gene: .; V gene: TRBV19; J gene: TRBJ2-6; CDR3 protein: CASSTLLQTNVLTF; CDR3 DNA: TGTGCCAGTAGTACCCTCCTTCAGACCAACGTCCTGACTTTC
clone size: .; D gene: .; V gene: TRBV7-2; J gene: TRBJ2-4; CDR3 protein: CASSLDSGKAKNIQYF; CDR3 DNA: TGTGCCAGCAGCTTAGATAGCGGCAAAGCCAAAAACATTCAGTACTTC
clone size: .; D gene: .; V gene: TRBV5-7; J gene: TRBJ2-2; CDR3 protein: CASSRGSGELFF; CDR3 DNA: TGTGCCAGCAGCCGGGGCTCCGGGGAGCTGTTTTTT
clone size: once; D gene: .; V gene: TRBV15; J gene: TRBJ2-3; CDR3 protein: CATSPDTDTQYF; CDR3 DNA: TGTGCCACCTCCCCGGACACAGATACGCAGTATTTT
clone size: .; D gene: .; V gene: TRBV27; J gene: TRBJ1-6; CDR3 protein: CASRVGRNNSPLHF; CDR3 DNA: TGTGCCAGCAGGGTCGGGAGGAATAATTCACCCCTCCACTTT
clone size: .; D gene: .; V gene: TRBV28; J gene: TRBJ2-7; CDR3 protein: CASLSRAYEQYF; CDR3 DNA: TGTGCCAGTCTGAGCAGAGCCTACGAGCAGTACTTC
clone size: .; D gene: .; V gene: TRBV7-9; J gene: TRBJ1-2; CDR3 protein: CASSRAGTDYGYTF; CDR3 DNA: TGTGCCAGCAGCCGCGCCGGGACGGACTATGGCTACACCTTC
clone size: .; D gene: .; V gene: TRBV7-2; J gene: TRBJ2-5; CDR3 protein: CASSLQTGWGETQYF; CDR3 DNA: TGTGCCAGCAGCTTACAGACAGGTTGGGGGGAGACCCAGTACTTC